These 32 T cell receptor beta chains originate from one sample sequenced in a study of blood T cells in healthy people across ages. Primed by a sample-barcoded 5' primer and a J-beta primer mix, a second PCR proceeded for 7 to 11 cycles. TCRdb re-called the 5' RACE reads with MiXCR, one entry per CDR3 protein. Of about 930,000 distinct CDR3 sequences in the sample, about 28% were seen once. These data also formed part of another study, on T cells of mothers and their children.

Sequences were obtained from blood. All receptors derive from a woman aged 40 to 50 in good health.

The sample holds a few counts of this clonotype. A junction boundary mismatches the germline segment, possibly from a read error. The genes are TRBV6-2 or TRBV6-3 and TRBJ2-1; either TRBD1 or TRBD2 may supply D (7 bases each). The CDR3 length is 20 residues. CDR1 MNHEY and CDR2 SVGEGT come from the germline V gene. The CDR3 spells CASSRRVNRGGTTTSNEQFF. Written as DNA, the CDR3 is TGTGCTAGCAGTCGCCGCGTAAACAGGGGTGGGACTACTACTTCCAATGAGCAGTTCTTC.

This clonotype was found many times. The chain combines TRBV7-2 with TRBJ1-6, with TRBD1 matching over 8 bases. V trimming: 8 bases; J trimming: 6 bases; junction bases outside the gene matches: 3. The CDR3 is made up of 13 amino acids. Germline V gene lookup returns CDR1 SGHTA and CDR2 FQGNSA. This chain's CDR3 is CASGTGGNSPLHF. CDR3 nucleotides: TGTGCCAGCGGTACAGGGGGTAATTCACCCCTCCACTTT.

This clonotype has more than one count but fewer than ten. The chain is built from TRBV7-2 and TRBJ2-2, with TRBD2 matching over 8 bases. V dropped 5 bases and J dropped 6; count of bases not matched to a gene: 11. The CDR3 sequence is 16 residues long. Germline-derived CDR1 and CDR2 are SGHTA and FQGNSA. The CDR3 DNA is TGTGCCAGCAGCCCCCGCGGTAGCGGGGCGTCCGGGGAGCTGTTTTTT. Translating it yields CASSPRGSGASGELFF.

As concerns this clonotype: This may stem from a read error, because a much larger clone lies one nucleotide away. This CDR3 reads CASSPRLAGIAGTQYF. The DNA of the CDR3 is TGTGCCAGCAGTCCCAGACTAGCGGGGATCGCAGGTACGCAGTATTTT. The V gene is TRBV6-5, the J gene TRBJ2-3; 11 bases agree with TRBD2. Germline-derived CDR1 and CDR2 are MNHEY and SVGAGI. The V segment lost 5 bases and the J segment 8 bases; nucleotides outside the gene matches: 12. The CDR3 covers 16 residues.

This rearrangement joins TRBV5-1 to TRBJ2-6; 9 bases align to TRBD1. The CDR3 loop spans 18 amino acids. CDR1 and CDR2 (germline): SGHRS, YFSETQ. The trim removed 2 bases at V and 0 bases at J, leaving 6 bases unmatched. This CDR3 reads CASSFHRGPGSGANVLTF. The CDR3 DNA reads TGCGCCAGCAGCTTTCACAGGGGGCCTGGCTCTGGGGCCAACGTCCTGACTTTC.

This clonotype has just a few counts. The CDR3 DNA reads TGTGCCAGCAGTCAAAGGACGGGGAGCAATCAGCCCCAGCATTTT. Translated, it gives CASSQRTGSNQPQHF. V usage is TRBV27 and J usage is TRBJ1-5; D not resolved. Trimming stripped 5 bases from V and 1 base from J, with 12 bases between. CDR1 and CDR2 (germline): MNHEY, SMNVEV (reference sequence). This CDR3 contains 15 residues.

The J gene is TRBJ1-5, the V gene TRBV28; D remains ambiguous. Germline values: CDR1 MDHEN, CDR2 SYDVKM. The CDR3 contains 13 residues. V shed 6 bases and J shed 3 bases, with 9 bases lying between them. The chain's CDR3 is CASSNSFNQPQHF. CDR3 coding DNA: TGTGCCAGCAGCAACAGTTTCAATCAGCCCCAGCATTTT.

This clonotype was seen at least ten times. J is TRBJ2-3 and V is TRBV7-6, with D maybe TRBD1 (6 bases). The CDR3 extends over 15 amino acids. Germline V gene data show CDR1 as SGHVS and CDR2 as FNYEAQ. The V gene lost 3 bases and the J gene lost 0 bases, with 10 bases spanning the gap. The chain's CDR3 is CASSLGATSTDTQYF. The CDR3, as DNA: TGTGCCAGCAGCTTGGGGGCCACTAGCACAGATACGCAGTATTTT.

This sequence joins TRBV6-5 and TRBJ1-5; 9 bases align to TRBD1. V lost 6 bases, J lost 2 bases, and 5 bases stayed unmatched. The CDR3 has 15 amino acids. In germline, CDR1 is MNHEY, CDR2 SVGAGI. Here the CDR3 reads CASRRTGVGNQPQHF. DNA for the CDR3: TGTGCCAGCAGAAGGACAGGGGTCGGCAATCAGCCCCAGCATTTT.

As concerns this clonotype: This clone may be a read error of a much larger clone one base away. V gene TRBV29-1 combines with J gene TRBJ2-7; maybe TRBD1 (6 bases). The CDR3 covers 15 residues. Germline V gives CDR1 SQVTM, CDR2 ANQGSEA. V lost 0 bases to trimming and J lost 2 bases, with 14 bases between them. The CDR3 DNA reads as TGCAGCGTTGAAGACTGGTTTCAGGGGACCTACGAGCAGTACTTC. Amino acids: CSVEDWFQGTYEQYF.

In this sample, this clonotype turned up a few times. The V and J genes are TRBV20-1 and TRBJ2-1; 7 nucleotides align to TRBD1. There are 14 residues in the CDR3. J was trimmed by 0 bases and V by 6 bases; bases with no gene match: 5. Germline values: CDR1 DFQATT, CDR2 SNEGSKA (reference sequence). CDR3 nucleotides: TGCAGTGCGAGGGACAGCAGCTCCTACAATGAGCAGTTCTTC. Its protein product is CSARDSSSYNEQFF.

CDR3 in amino acids: CASSLGLAGGFRGGYTF. In DNA, the CDR3 is TGTGCCAGCAGCTTAGGCCTGGCAGGGGGCTTTAGGGGTGGCTACACCTTC. This chain uses TRBV7-9 with TRBJ1-2, with 8 bases lining up with TRBD1. V trimming: 1 base; J trimming: 7 bases; junction bases outside the gene matches: 14. The CDR3 consists of 17 residues. The germline gives CDR1 SEHNR, CDR2 FQNEAQ (reference sequence).

This rearrangement joins TRBV5-1 to TRBJ1-1; D call uncertain. CDR1 and CDR2 from the germline V gene are SGHRS and YFSETQ. The V and J ends lost 5 bases and 4 bases respectively, with 9 bases between them. The CDR3 extends over 12 amino acids. CDR3 loop: CASSSESTEAFF. The CDR3 DNA sequence: TGCGCCAGCAGTTCAGAGTCCACTGAAGCTTTCTTT.

About this clonotype: A much bigger clone sits one base away, suggesting this may be a read error. No conserved phenylalanine or tryptophan is present at the end of the CDR3, so a read error is the likely explanation. The chain is built from TRBV7-3 and TRBJ2-1, with D possibly being TRBD1 (6 bases). The CDR3 has 15 residues. Germline-derived CDR1 and CDR2 are SGHTA and FQGTGA. V shed 5 bases and J shed 2 bases, with 13 bases lying between them. The CDR3 DNA is TGTGCCAGCAGCCCAGCAGGGGAAACCTACAATGAGCAGTTCTGC. Translation gives CASSPAGETYNEQFC.

For this clonotype: The junction and the germline gene differ at one end; a read error may be behind it. The chain has TRBV27 and TRBJ2-2, with D maybe TRBD2 (7 bases). CDR3 length equals 14 residues. In germline, CDR1 is MNHEY, CDR2 SMNVEV (reference sequence). CDR3 in amino acids: CASNGGLNTGERFF. CDR3 bases: TGTGCCAGCAACGGGGGGCTGAACACCGGGGAGCGGTTTTTT.

This clonotype has more than one count but fewer than ten. A read error may produce the germline difference seen at one junction end. V usage is TRBV5-6 and J usage is TRBJ2-7; 8 bases fit TRBD1. The V gene's germline CDR1 is SGHDT and CDR2 YYEEEE. This CDR3 has 14 residues. DNA for the CDR3: TGTACCAGCAGCCGAGGACAGGGCTCCTACGAGCAGTACTTC. Its protein product is CTSSRGQGSYEQYF.

V and J are TRBV6-5 and TRBJ2-3; no firm D call. The germline CDR1 and CDR2 sequences are MNHEY and SVGAGI. With 0 bases removed from V and 1 base from J, the gap between germline ends came to 17 bases. CDR3 length: 18 residues. The CDR3 nucleotides read TGTGCCAGCAGTTACTCGATCCCAGCCACACATCGCACAGATACGCAGTATTTT. As protein: CASSYSIPATHRTDTQYF.

As regards this clonotype: This sequence may be a read error, since a much larger clone differs from it by one base. V is TRBV5-4 and J is TRBJ2-7; 10 bases are shared with TRBD1. The V gene's germline CDR1 is SGHNT and CDR2 YYREEE (reference sequence). The CDR3 contains 15 residues. The junction had 7 bases not matched to a gene; V was cut back by 3 bases and J by 4 bases. This chain's CDR3 is CASSWGQGKPYEQYF. CDR3 sequence (DNA): TGTGCCAGCAGCTGGGGACAGGGGAAACCTTACGAGCAGTACTTC.

Concerning this clonotype: It may be a read error: a sequence one base away is much more abundant. The chain recombines TRBV7-9 with TRBJ2-5, with D unresolved. The CDR3 length is 14 residues. Looked up from germline, CDR1 is SEHNR and CDR2 is FQNEAQ (reference sequence). The germline V and J ends were trimmed by 1 base and 4 bases, with 10 bases remaining between them. CDR3 coding DNA: TGTGCCAGCAGCTTAGACGGCGCTGGAGAGACCCAGTACTTC. Protein: CASSLDGAGETQYF.

The table lists this clonotype with a few counts. The chain uses TRBV18 and TRBJ1-1; D is ambiguous. The CDR3 is 15 amino acids. From germline, CDR1 is KGHSH and CDR2 LQKENI. V dropped 0 bases and J dropped 0 bases, with 8 bases sitting between them. CDR3 in DNA: TGTGCCAGCTCACCACCCCCCACTATGAACACTGAAGCTTTCTTT. It yields the protein CASSPPPTMNTEAFF.

This chain connects TRBV4-3 to TRBJ2-1, with 13 bases aligning to TRBD2. The trim removed 3 bases at V and 5 bases at J, leaving 4 bases unmatched. Germline CDR1 and CDR2: LGHNA and YSLEER. CDR3 size: 16 residues. CDR3: CASSHRLAGGNNEQFF. The DNA of the CDR3 is TGCGCCAGCAGCCACCGACTAGCGGGGGGAAACAATGAGCAGTTCTTC.

This clonotype appeared a few times. The V gene is TRBV7-9, the J gene TRBJ1-6; D not resolved. This CDR3 has 13 residues. The V end was cut by 5 bases, the J end by 5 bases, with 7 bases between. Germline CDR1 is SEHNR and CDR2 is FQNEAQ (reference sequence). The CDR3 coding sequence is TGTGCCAGCAGCGCATTGGATAATTCACCCCTCCACTTT. It translates to CASSALDNSPLHF. Complete variable domain (other parts from reference TRBV7-9 and TRBJ1-6): DTGVSQNPRHKITKRGQNVTFRCDPISEHNRLYWYRQTLGQGPEFLTYFQNEAQLEKSRLLSDRFSAERPKGSFSTLEIQRTEQGDSAMYLCASSALDNSPLHFGNGTRLTVT.

This clonotype turned up a few times. This rearrangement joins TRBV28 to TRBJ2-5; 9 bases align to TRBD1. The CDR3 totals 15 residues. Germline V gives CDR1 MDHEN, CDR2 SYDVKM. J gave up 2 bases and V 5 bases, and 6 bases lay outside the gene matches. CDR3 sequence reads: CASSPRQGVQETQYF. As DNA, the CDR3 is TGTGCCAGCAGTCCCAGACAGGGGGTTCAAGAGACCCAGTACTTC.

This clonotype turned up a few times. This chain links TRBV28 with TRBJ2-7, with D unclear. V dropped 4 bases and J dropped 6 bases, with 7 bases sitting between them. Germline V gene sequence: CDR1 MDHEN, CDR2 SYDVKM. This CDR3 comprises 11 residues. The CDR3 region has the DNA TGTGCCAGCAGTTCCGACATCGAGCAGTACTTC. Translating it yields CASSSDIEQYF.

As to this clonotype: A much larger clone differs by one base, so this may be a read error. The chain recombines TRBV7-9 with TRBJ1-4, with TRBD1 matching 8 bases. Looked up from germline, CDR1 is SEHNR and CDR2 is FQNEAQ (reference sequence). The CDR3 loop spans 14 amino acids. Here the CDR3 reads CASSSGQGSEKRFF. CDR3 in DNA: TGTGCCAGCAGCTCCGGACAGGGATCTGAAAAACGGTTTTTT.

The V call is TRBV20-1, the J call TRBJ1-4; D unresolved. Per the germline V gene, CDR1 is DFQATT and CDR2 is SNEGSKA (reference sequence). The CDR3 is 12 amino acids. The germline V and J ends were trimmed by 0 bases and 8 bases, with 7 bases remaining between them. The chain's CDR3 is CSARDQVEKLFF. In DNA form, the CDR3 reads TGCAGTGCTAGAGATCAGGTCGAAAAACTGTTTTTT.

This clonotype was detected ten times or more. The DNA for the CDR3 is TGTGCCAGCAGCTGGACGGACTATACCGGCTACACCTTC. Its protein is CASSWTDYTGYTF. J is TRBJ1-2 and V is TRBV7-2, with D unresolved. Trimming took off 4 bases at V and 8 bases at J, with 14 bases between the two ends. This CDR3 has 13 amino acids. Germline V lookup: CDR1 SGHTA, CDR2 FQGNSA.

The chain carries TRBV9 and TRBJ2-1, with no clear D. Deletions cut 2 bases from V and 13 bases from J, with 22 bases between. Looked up from germline, CDR1 is SGDLS and CDR2 is YYNGEE. The CDR3 has 15 amino acids. The DNA for the CDR3 is TGTGCCAGCAGCGTCGCCGCCATCCGGCAAGAGACCCAGTTCTTC. Its protein is CASSVAAIRQETQFF.

The chain uses TRBV12-3 or TRBV12-4 and TRBJ2-6; D call uncertain. CDR3 length: 14 amino acids. Trimming shortened V by 8 bases and J by 3 bases, and 11 bases separated the two germline ends. The CDR3 loop reads CASGSRDGANVLTF. The CDR3, as DNA: TGTGCCAGCGGTTCTAGGGATGGGGCCAACGTCCTGACTTTC.

The CDR3 region is CASSWRPGGSTDTQYF. The CDR3 DNA reads TGTGCCAGCAGCTGGCGACCGGGGGGGAGCACAGATACGCAGTATTTT. The rearrangement joins TRBV7-9 to TRBJ2-3, with 8 bases identical to TRBD2. The CDR3 loop spans 16 amino acids. Losses at the gene ends were 4 bases for V and 0 bases for J; bases not matched to a gene: 6. Germline V gene data show CDR1 as SEHNR and CDR2 as FQNEAQ (reference sequence). The variable domain in full, completed from reference TRBV7-9 and TRBJ2-3, reads DTGVSQNPRHKITKRGQNVTFRCDPISEHNRLYWYRQTLGQGPEFLTYFQNEAQLEKSRLLSDRFSAERPKGSFSTLEIQRTEQGDSAMYLCASSWRPGGSTDTQYFGPGTRLTVL.

This sequence joins TRBV9 and TRBJ1-2; TRBD1 is a possible D gene (6 bases). With 0 bases removed from V and 1 base from J, the gap between germline ends came to 7 bases. Per the germline V gene, CDR1 is SGDLS and CDR2 is YYNGEE. The CDR3 is made up of 14 amino acids. The CDR3, as DNA: TGTGCCAGCAGCGTAGTAGGGGGTAACTATGGCTACACCTTC. Its protein product is CASSVVGGNYGYTF.

The rearrangement links TRBV3-1 to TRBJ2-5, with 7 bases aligning to TRBD1. The V segment lost 3 bases and the J segment 1 base; nucleotides outside the gene matches: 8. The CDR3 is 16 residues long. CDR1 is LGHDT, CDR2 YNNKEL, per germline (reference sequence). CDR3 sequence: CASSQRNRGRQETQYF. The CDR3 coding sequence is TGTGCCAGCAGCCAGAGGAATAGGGGGCGCCAAGAGACCCAGTACTTC.